These 8 T cell receptor beta chains were sequenced from one sample in a study of Graves' ophthalmopathy and Graves' hyperthyroidism. As the template, RNA transcripts were used to amplify TCR beta CDR3 regions. HTBI primers primed a first-round RT-PCR, and a second-round multiplex PCR followed. One entry per CDR3 protein results from TCRdb running MiXCR on the multiplex PCR reads. Of tens of thousands of distinct CDR3 sequences detected, roughly 50% appear once; the ten largest clones hold 6% to 8%. The sequenced material came from peripheral blood. The receptors derive from an adult woman with stable Graves' hyperthyroidism.

This clonotype has ten or more counts. The CDR3 coding sequence is TGTGCCAGCTCACCTGGTAGCAATCAGCCCCAGCATTTT. Translated: CASSPGSNQPQHF. The chain carries TRBV18 and TRBJ1-5; the D is unclear. Trimming took off 3 bases at V and 0 bases at J, with 3 bases between the two ends. Germline assignment: CDR1 KGHSH and CDR2 LQKENI. CDR3 length: 13 residues.

The chain couples TRBV7-6 to TRBJ2-5; perhaps TRBD2 as D (7 bases). In germline, CDR1 is SGHVS, CDR2 FNYEAQ. The germline V and J ends were trimmed by 5 bases and 0 bases, with 13 bases remaining between them. This CDR3 has 15 residues. DNA of the CDR3: TGTGCCAGCAGCAGGACTAGGGGGTACCAAGAGACCCAGTACTTC. The encoded protein is CASSRTRGYQETQYF.

The count of this clonotype is one. V and J are TRBV25-1 and TRBJ2-5, with unresolved D. The V gene's germline CDR1 is MGHDK and CDR2 SYGVNS. CDR3 length: 14 amino acids. The V end was cut by 4 bases, the J end by 3 bases, with 12 bases between. This chain's CDR3 is CASSGRVPKETQYF. The CDR3 region has the DNA TGTGCCAGCAGTGGACGGGTCCCCAAAGAGACCCAGTACTTC. The variable domain in full, completed from reference TRBV25-1 and TRBJ2-5, reads EADIYQTPRYLVIGTGKKITLECSQTMGHDKMYWYQQDPGMELHLIHYSYGVNSTEKGDLSSESTVSRIRTEHFPLTLESARPSHTSQYLCASSGRVPKETQYFGPGTRLLVL.

The genes are TRBV3-1 and TRBJ2-3; no clear D. The CDR3 totals 12 residues. The V gene lost 1 base and the J gene lost 11 bases, with 10 bases spanning the gap. The germline CDR1 and CDR2 sequences are LGHDT and YNNKEL (reference sequence). CDR3 coding DNA: TGTGCCAGCAGCCAAGTAGTCAATGAGCAGTATTTT. Translation: CASSQVVNEQYF.

This clonotype is classed as medium-sized. The chain recombines TRBV10-1 with TRBJ2-3, with a weak D call TRBD2 (6 bases). Germline values: CDR1 WNHNN, CDR2 SYGVQD (reference sequence). Trimming shortened V by 0 bases and J by 0 bases, and 10 bases separated the two germline ends. The CDR3 is 16 residues long. The CDR3 protein is CASSESKEGSTDTQYF. CDR3 bases: TGCGCCAGCAGTGAGTCGAAGGAGGGGAGCACAGATACGCAGTATTTT.

A note on this clonotype: One end of the junction fails to match germline, which may point to a read error. The chain couples TRBV29-1 to TRBJ1-1; a weak D match, TRBD1 (5 bases). The CDR3 spans 13 residues. Germline V CDR1 and CDR2: SQVTM, ANQGSEA. The CDR3 DNA sequence: TGCAGCGTTCAGAACCCTTGGGGCACTGAAGCTTCCTTT. Protein sequence: CSVQNPWGTEASF.

For this clonotype: At one end the junction does not follow the germline gene, possibly because of a read error. The chain has TRBV5-1 and TRBJ1-1, with 7 bases matching TRBD1. CDR1 is SGHRS, CDR2 YFSETQ, per germline. There are 16 residues in the CDR3. The CDR3 region is CASAPRGTDLNTEASF. Here the CDR3 DNA reads TGCGCCAGCGCCCCTCGTGGGACAGATTTGAACACTGAAGCTTCCTTT.

This clonotype has a count of ten or more. The chain combines TRBV6-5 with TRBJ1-3, with unresolved D. Trimming took off 7 bases at V and 2 bases at J, with 6 bases between the two ends. From germline, CDR1 is MNHEY and CDR2 SVGAGI. The CDR3 is 12 amino acids. DNA for the CDR3: TGTGCCAGCACCAACACTGGAAACACCATATATTTT. Translation gives CASTNTGNTIYF.